The present entry profiles one T cell receptor beta chain with its context. Original data processing: Reference gene primer amplification gave nucleated cell count estimates. Sequencing was performed with immunoSEQ multiplex PCR; in TCRdb, only in-frame clones are kept and a portion is missing. D and trimming were read from the DNA, whereas the V and J calls and clone size are those reported in that table. The sample contains 140,000 or so clones, around 83% of which appear only once. This specimen belongs to a study of blood T cell repertoires in COVID-19. Study background: Sites across the United States, Italy and Spain contributed samples from acute and convalescent COVID-19.

After removal of 2 bases from V and 1 base from J, the junction contained 2 bases not matched to a gene. Germline lookup yields CDR1 MGHRA and CDR2 YSYEKL. The CDR3 sequence is 15 residues long. Sequencing used peripheral blood. The chain is built from TRBV4-1 and TRBJ1-1, with 9 bases lining up with TRBD1. The source is a human donor with acute or convalescent COVID-19. The donor label of this sample is uncertain. The CDR3 DNA sequence: TGCGCCAGCAGCCAACCGACAGGGGGGAACACTGAAGCTTTCTTT. Translated: CASSQPTGGNTEAFF.